The subject of this entry is one TCR beta chain. Its antigen remains undetermined. One base away there is no much larger clone; base qualities are not given. This specimen belongs to a study of shared clonotypes between healthy human individuals (dated by TCRdb to about 2020). Study-wide context: Two women and a few men aged 18 to 49 years were included in the cohort. For each donor, CD4 naive and CD4 memory were each given three plates, CD8 naive was given two plates, and CD8 memory was given one plate. To estimate repertoire size and how much clonotypes are shared between individuals, the study performed deep sequencing of blood TCR repertoires from roughly five healthy adults. Different laboratories and diverse techniques were used to prepare libraries and sequence TCR repertoires, to increase sequencing depth and limit assay-specific biases. Per donor, leukapheresis produced somewhere between about 0.85 and 9.5 billion PBMCs. What the study reported, not specific to this receptor: Sharing across a few donors was observed for around 5% of naive CD4, over 3% of naive CD8, about 2.5% of memory CD4, and roughly 0.4% of memory CD8 clonotypes. Compared with non-shared clonotypes, the clonotypes found in all four sorted-subset donors had higher generation probabilities. Only blood was sampled, and tissue TCR repertoires likely differ from those in blood. Estimated clonotype richness was generally larger for naive than for memory subsets. Pairwise subsampling indicated that sequencing depth was expected to affect the degree of clonotype sharing among donors. Rarefaction of sorted-subset datasets indicated incomplete sequencing despite the large sequencing depth. Because the study included only a small number of donors, the genetic and exposure-history diversity represented was limited.

The CDR3 sequence holds 15 residues, the cysteine and phenylalanine included. The retained sequence is limited to the CDR3, 45 bases, with the frame set at the first base. V and J are trimmed by 6 bases and 6 bases, and the gene matches miss 4 bases of the junction. CDR1 and CDR2 are read off the germline V gene (reference sequence) as MNHEY and SMNVEV. Using the deep immunoSEQ assay, multiplex PCR amplified TCR CDR3 regions from genomic DNA. For each cell subset, the extracted genomic DNA was distributed evenly across all wells of several immunoSEQ 96-well plates, and each plate served as one replicate. Each replicate PCR for sorted subsets received about 210 ng genomic DNA, equal to roughly 33,000 T cell genomes. The purified libraries were quantified using a Qubit 3.0 fluorometer, sized with a Bioanalyzer 2100, and then quantified again using the KAPA Library Quantification kit. Every immunoSEQ 96-well plate was sequenced on a dedicated single-read 150-cycle Illumina NextSeq 550 flow cell. The original pipeline was this. Because only junctional sequences without quality scores were contained in the immunoSEQ output, filtering matching that applied to full-length reads could not be performed. Sequences were annotated with PyIR, a Python wrapper for IgBLAST v1.9, using IMGT germline references to assign V/J genes and CDR3. Reads were filtered out if the reads had weak V/J assignments (E-value above 1e-6), no CDR3, stop codons, out-of-frame junctions, or ambiguous translated residues. A V3J clonotype was defined by an identical inferred V gene, J gene, and CDR3 amino acid sequence. Percentage overlap between repertoires was calculated by dividing the number of shared unique clonotypes by the size of the smaller repertoire. Repertoire richness was assessed with RTK rarefaction, the Chao1 estimator, and Recon v2.1 estimates of unobserved clonotypes. For all TCRbeta clonotypes obtained by the gDNA method from a handful of donors, generation probabilities were computed with OLGA. The immuneACCESS repertoire file appears here via TCRdb, limited to in-frame rearrangements. These files lack a portion of the clones; in checked studies, under half of the deficit traces to unresolved V genes, and the cause of the others is not known. V, J and clone size are those of that table, while D and trimming were read from the DNA. The sample table lists roughly 850,000 clones, around 96% of them with a count of one. The biggest ten clones account for less than 0.25% of the sample.

CD8 naive samples were CD45RO-negative cells positively selected for CCR7, giving a CD45RA+CCR7+ population that excluded TemRA cells. The donors were healthy, HIV-negative adults who had no recently reported acute infections or vaccinations. Every donor was a Caucasian adult living in Nashville, Tennessee, USA. Blood was collected by leukapheresis, and PBMCs were isolated by Ficoll-Histopaque density gradient centrifugation and then cryopreserved in liquid nitrogen vapor phase. Analytical flow cytometry was used to check the purity and quantity of every magnetically sorted T cell population. From each sorted fraction, genomic DNA was isolated and quantified by UV absorbance on a Nanodrop 2000c.

The V and J genes are TRBV27 and TRBJ2-1; TRBD2 fits 14 bases in the junction. This sequence originates from a man aged 25 to 40 in good health. Input material: naive CD8+ T cells sorted from blood. The cell subset or site label for this specimen denotes: CD45RA+CCR7+. The nucleotides are TGTGCCAGCAGACCGACTAGCGGGAGGGCCAATGAGCAGTTCTTC. It translates to CASRPTSGRANEQFF.